The 28 T cell receptor beta chains presented below share a single source sample, sequenced in a study of blood T cell repertoires in COVID-19. The table came from immunoSEQ multiplex PCR; TCRdb's copy has only in-frame clones and leaves some out. The sample records 100,000 to 150,000 clones, around four fifths being singletons. The sequenced sample was peripheral blood. The receptor source for this set is a human donor in a cohort sampled during active COVID-19.

This sequence joins TRBV11-2 and TRBJ2-3; D remains unclear. Trimming left V 6 bases short and J 0 bases short, with 10 bases between. Looked up from germline, CDR1 is SGHAT and CDR2 is FQNNGV. The CDR3 sequence is 14 residues long. Here the CDR3 DNA reads TGTGCCAGCAGACCAAGAACTAGCACAGATACGCAGTATTTT. Translated, it gives CASRPRTSTDTQYF.

This clone showed up just a few times. The genes are TRBV21-1 and TRBJ1-6. TRBV21-1 is a pseudogene. This CDR3 is 15 amino acids long. The CDR3, as DNA: TGTGCCAGCAGCAAAGTGACATCCCGGGGGGCACCCCTCCACTTT. The encoded protein is CASSKVTSRGAPLHF.

This chain uses TRBV19 with TRBJ1-5; 7 nucleotides agree with TRBD1. J gave up 2 bases and V 8 bases, and 3 bases lay outside the gene matches. Germline-derived CDR1 and CDR2 are LNHDA and SQIVND (reference sequence). This CDR3 spans 13 amino acids. The CDR3 loop is CASGGTGNQPQHF. CDR3 nucleotides: TGTGCCAGTGGGGGGACAGGCAATCAGCCCCAGCATTTT.

V gene TRBV5-4 combines with J gene TRBJ2-3; D might be TRBD1 (6 bases). Germline V lookup: CDR1 SGHNT, CDR2 YYREEE (reference sequence). With 3 bases removed from V and 5 bases from J, the gap between germline ends came to 16 bases. There are 15 residues in the CDR3. The DNA for the CDR3 is TGTGCCAGCAGCTCGGACAGAGGAGGTCAAGATACGCAGTATTTT. Its translation is CASSSDRGGQDTQYF. The full variable domain, with the rest looked up from reference TRBV5-4 and TRBJ2-3, is ETGVTQSPTHLIKTRGQQVTLRCSSQSGHNTVSWYQQALGQGPQFIFQYYREEENGRGNFPPRFSGLQFPNYSSELNVNALELDDSALYLCASSSDRGGQDTQYFGPGTRLTVL.

This sequence joins TRBV6-1 and TRBJ1-5, with 7 bases fitting TRBD1. The CDR3 is 15 amino acids. Germline V CDR1 and CDR2: MNHNS, SASEGT. V lost 1 base to trimming and J lost 7 bases; unmatched junction nucleotides: 7. CDR3 sequence: CASSEVRPGGQPQHF. The CDR3 DNA follows: TGTGCCAGCAGTGAAGTCCGGCCAGGGGGGCAGCCCCAGCATTTT.

V is TRBV6-5 and J is TRBJ2-3; D perhaps matches TRBD2 (6 bases). V was trimmed by 8 bases and J by 0 bases, leaving 15 bases between them. The germline V gene encodes CDR1 MNHEY and CDR2 SVGAGI. This CDR3 has 15 residues. CDR3 DNA: TGTGCCAGCTGGAAAGCGGGCGCGAGCACAGATACGCAGTATTTT. This gives the protein CASWKAGASTDTQYF.

The CDR3 DNA reads TGTGCCAGCAGTCTAGTGAGGAATCAGCCCCAGCATTTT. This gives the protein CASSLVRNQPQHF. This chain links TRBV27 with TRBJ1-5; no firm D call. This CDR3 spans 13 amino acids. Germline V gene lookup returns CDR1 MNHEY and CDR2 SMNVEV (reference sequence). V shed 5 bases and J shed 4 bases, with 9 bases lying between them.

In this sample, this clone turned up once. The chain couples TRBV25-1 to TRBJ1-1; 8 bases line up with TRBD1. V shed 5 bases and J 5 bases; nucleotides not matched to a gene: 10. The CDR3 loop spans 15 amino acids. Germline CDR1 is MGHDK and CDR2 is SYGVNS. The CDR3 DNA reads as TGTGCCAGCAGTAAGGTAGGGCAGGGGGCAACTGAAGCTTTCTTT. Protein sequence: CASSKVGQGATEAFF.

This chain links TRBV5-1 with TRBJ2-2; 8 bases align to TRBD1. From germline, CDR1 is SGHRS and CDR2 YFSETQ. V shed 5 bases, J shed 2 bases, and the junction held 5 bases outside the gene matches. The CDR3 is 15 amino acids. CDR3 bases: TGCGCCAGCAGGATGGACAGGGCAAACACCGGGGAGCTGTTTTTT. Protein sequence: CASRMDRANTGELFF.

This clone was found once. The chain has TRBV6-2 or TRBV6-3 and TRBJ2-3; TRBD2 agrees at 12 bases. V was pared by 5 bases and J by 6 bases, with 15 bases of the junction left unmatched. The germline V gene has CDR1 MNHEY and CDR2 SVGEGT. The CDR3 spans 18 residues. The CDR3 DNA follows: TGTGCCAGCAGTCCAACCCCCGGGACTAGCGGGCGGGCGGATACGCAGTATTTT. Its protein product is CASSPTPGTSGRADTQYF.

This clone was found a few times. The chain links TRBV5-1 to TRBJ1-1; no firm D call. CDR1 and CDR2 (germline): SGHRS, YFSETQ. This CDR3 contains 13 residues. V was clipped by 0 bases and J by 6 bases, with 9 bases between them. The CDR3 bases are TGCGCCAGCAGCTTGGGGCAGTCCCCTGAAGCTTTCTTT. Its protein product is CASSLGQSPEAFF.

The rearrangement joins TRBV18 to TRBJ1-2; 8 bases fit TRBD1. The CDR3 has 14 residues. V gave up 2 bases and J gave up 7 bases; unmatched junction bases: 6. Germline V gene lookup returns CDR1 KGHSH and CDR2 LQKENI. CDR3: CASSPGQGEAGYTF. DNA for the CDR3: TGTGCCAGCTCACCAGGACAGGGCGAGGCTGGCTACACCTTC.

This clone has a handful of counts. This CDR3 reads CASTRGNSPLHF. DNA of the CDR3: TGTGCCAGCACCAGGGGGAATTCACCCCTCCACTTT. V is TRBV6-5 and J is TRBJ1-6, with 7 bases fitting TRBD1. The CDR3 contains 12 residues. V gave up 7 bases and J gave up 7 bases; unmatched junction bases: 1. Germline V gene sequence: CDR1 MNHEY, CDR2 SVGAGI.

V is TRBV2 and J is TRBJ1-1; D is undetermined. This CDR3 is built from 14 residues. V lost 10 bases and J 5 bases, leaving 20 bases between the germline ends. Germline values: CDR1 SNHLY, CDR2 FYNNEI. The CDR3 sequence: CATTQAGEWTEAFF. The CDR3 region has the DNA TGTGCCACCACCCAGGCCGGGGAATGGACTGAAGCTTTCTTT.

This clone turned up a few times. The chain combines TRBV6-5 with TRBJ1-1; D not certain. CDR1 is MNHEY and CDR2 is SVGAGI in the germline V gene. The CDR3 has 14 residues. V was shortened by 6 bases and J by 2 bases, with 13 bases between the two germline ends. CDR3 protein: CASRTGGLNTEAFF. As DNA, the CDR3 is TGTGCCAGCAGAACGGGAGGTCTCAACACTGAAGCTTTCTTT.

In its sample, this clone was seen many times. V gene TRBV6-4 combines with J gene TRBJ1-5, with a tentative D call TRBD1 (6 bases). This CDR3 region has 21 residues. V shed 2 bases and J shed 0 bases, with 26 bases lying between them. The V gene's germline CDR1 is MRHNA and CDR2 SNTAGT. This CDR3 is CASSDRVTVGAANYSNQPQHF. The CDR3 DNA is TGTGCCAGCAGTGACAGGGTGACAGTGGGGGCTGCAAATTATAGCAATCAGCCCCAGCATTTT.

The rearrangement uses TRBV18 and TRBJ2-7; TRBD2 aligns across 9 bases. This CDR3 comprises 14 residues. V shed 3 bases and J 6 bases; nucleotides not matched to a gene: 6. Germline lookup yields CDR1 KGHSH and CDR2 LQKENI. CDR3 sequence: CASSPPSGATEQYF. The CDR3 DNA sequence: TGTGCCAGCTCACCCCCTAGCGGGGCAACCGAGCAGTACTTC.

This chain links TRBV3-1 (or the pseudogene TRBV3-2) with TRBJ2-1; 10 bases align to TRBD2. This CDR3 has 19 residues. J lost 0 bases, V lost 0 bases, and 8 bases had no gene match. Looked up from germline, CDR1 is LGHDT and CDR2 is YNNKEL (reference sequence). DNA of the CDR3: TGTGCCAGCAGCCAAGATCGGGCTAGCGGGGGCCTCTCCTACAATGAGCAGTTCTTC. It encodes CASSQDRASGGLSYNEQFF.

The chain has TRBV5-1 and TRBJ1-5; 7 nucleotides align to TRBD1. From germline, CDR1 is SGHRS and CDR2 YFSETQ. The trim removed 3 bases at V and 0 bases at J, leaving 3 bases unmatched. The CDR3 spans 15 residues. This CDR3 is CASSSTGDSNQPQHF. The CDR3 DNA follows: TGCGCCAGCAGCTCCACAGGGGATAGCAATCAGCCCCAGCATTTT.

This chain connects TRBV28 to TRBJ1-2; no clear D. V shed 1 base and J shed 6 bases, with 12 bases lying between them. CDR1 MDHEN and CDR2 SYDVKM come from the germline V gene. The CDR3 contains 14 residues. The CDR3 loop is CASSLSDFLNGYTF. The CDR3, as DNA: TGTGCCAGCAGTTTATCGGACTTTTTGAATGGCTACACCTTC.

J is TRBJ2-3 and V is TRBV9; TRBD2 aligns across 8 bases. The CDR3 consists of 14 residues. The ends lost 5 bases at V and 2 bases at J; junction bases unmatched: 4. Germline values: CDR1 SGDLS, CDR2 YYNGEE. CDR3 residues: CASRGGGITDTQYF. CDR3 sequence (DNA): TGTGCCAGCAGAGGCGGGGGGATCACAGATACGCAGTATTTT.

The chain employs TRBV29-1 and TRBJ1-1; the match to TRBD1 covers 7 bases. The CDR3 spans 13 residues. The germline gives CDR1 SQVTM, CDR2 ANQGSEA. After removal of 6 bases from V and 4 bases from J, the junction contained 8 bases not matched to a gene. CDR3 in amino acids: CSVGRQGGTEAFF. The CDR3 nucleotides are TGCAGCGTGGGTAGACAGGGCGGCACTGAAGCTTTCTTT. The full variable domain, rest sourced from reference TRBV29-1 and TRBJ1-1, is SAVISQKPSRDICQRGTSLTIQCQVDSQVTMMFWYRQQPGQSLTLIATANQGSEATYESGFVIDKFPISRPNLTFSTLTVSNMSPEDSSIYLCSVGRQGGTEAFFGQGTRLTVV.

This clone has just one count. The chain uses TRBV18 and TRBJ2-7, with TRBD1 matching 8 bases. Germline V gene data show CDR1 as KGHSH and CDR2 as LQKENI. V dropped 4 bases and J dropped 0; count of bases not matched to a gene: 2. The CDR3 is 14 residues long. DNA of the CDR3: TGTGCCAGCTCACGGGACAGGAGCTCCTACGAGCAGTACTTC. Amino acids: CASSRDRSSYEQYF.

The V gene is TRBV12-3 or TRBV12-4, the J gene TRBJ1-4; no definite D call. The CDR3 covers 13 residues. V was shortened by 7 bases and J by 8 bases, with 14 bases between the two germline ends. CDR3 nucleotide sequence: TGTGCCAGCACCCCAGGTGCCCCGGAAAAACTGTTTTTT. Protein product: CASTPGAPEKLFF.

The J gene is TRBJ1-1, the V gene TRBV6-2 or TRBV6-3, with 9 bases identical to TRBD1. The CDR3 extends over 15 amino acids. V lost 9 bases, J lost 1 base, and 9 bases stayed unmatched. Germline V CDR1 and CDR2: MNHEY, SVGEGT. Written as DNA, the CDR3 is TGTGCCAGTAGATACAGGGGGCTTTGGAACACTGAAGCTTTCTTT. Translation gives CASRYRGLWNTEAFF.

This sequence joins TRBV12-3 or TRBV12-4 and TRBJ2-5; D unclear. The CDR3 runs to 11 residues. The V end was cut by 6 bases, the J end by 3 bases, with 5 bases between. CDR3 loop: CASSGEETQYF. CDR3 coding DNA: TGTGCCAGCAGCGGAGAAGAGACCCAGTACTTC.

This clone was counted a few times. The chain combines TRBV5-8 with TRBJ2-7; 7 bases are a match to TRBD1. Germline V lookup: CDR1 SGHTS, CDR2 YDEGEE. Germline trimming cut 2 bases from V and 3 bases from J; bases unmatched to any gene: 8. This CDR3 spans 15 amino acids. The DNA of the CDR3 is TGTGCCAGCAGCTTACTACCGGGACAGCTCTACGAGCAGTACTTC. Translation: CASSLLPGQLYEQYF.

This chain connects TRBV4-2 to TRBJ2-6, with D perhaps matching TRBD2 (6 bases). Germline CDR1 is LGHNA and CDR2 is YNFKEQ. V lost 4 bases and J lost 3, with 16 bases in between. The CDR3 consists of 17 residues. The CDR3 region is CASSPGLDQNGANVLTF. CDR3 sequence (DNA): TGTGCCAGCAGCCCGGGACTCGACCAAAATGGGGCCAACGTCCTGACTTTC.